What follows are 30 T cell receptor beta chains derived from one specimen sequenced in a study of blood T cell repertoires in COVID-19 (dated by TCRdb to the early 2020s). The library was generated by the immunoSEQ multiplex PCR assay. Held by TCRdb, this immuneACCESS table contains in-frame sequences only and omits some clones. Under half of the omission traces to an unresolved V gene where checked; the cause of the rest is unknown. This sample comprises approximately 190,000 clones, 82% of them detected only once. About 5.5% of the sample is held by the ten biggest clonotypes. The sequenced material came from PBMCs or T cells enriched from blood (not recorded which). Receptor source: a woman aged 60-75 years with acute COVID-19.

The CDR3 nucleotides are TGTGCCAGCTCACCAGCGACAGGGGATAATTCACCCCTCCACTTT. Protein sequence: CASSPATGDNSPLHF. The chain uses TRBV18 and TRBJ1-6; 8 positions agree with TRBD1. The CDR3 loop spans 15 amino acids. V dropped 2 bases and J dropped 5; count of bases not matched to a gene: 2. The germline V gene has CDR1 KGHSH and CDR2 LQKENI.

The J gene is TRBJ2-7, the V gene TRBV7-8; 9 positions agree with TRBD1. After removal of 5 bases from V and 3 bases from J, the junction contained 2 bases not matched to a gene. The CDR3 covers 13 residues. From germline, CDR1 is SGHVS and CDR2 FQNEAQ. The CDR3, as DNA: TGTGCCAGCAGCCGGGACAGGGACTACGAGCAGTACGTC. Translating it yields CASSRDRDYEQYV.

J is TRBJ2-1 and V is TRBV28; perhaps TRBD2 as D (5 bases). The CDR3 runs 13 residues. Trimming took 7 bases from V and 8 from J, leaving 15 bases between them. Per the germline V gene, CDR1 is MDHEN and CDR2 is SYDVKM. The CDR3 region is CASTRIEGDEQFF. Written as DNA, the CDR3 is TGTGCCAGCACCCGTATAGAGGGCGATGAGCAGTTCTTC.

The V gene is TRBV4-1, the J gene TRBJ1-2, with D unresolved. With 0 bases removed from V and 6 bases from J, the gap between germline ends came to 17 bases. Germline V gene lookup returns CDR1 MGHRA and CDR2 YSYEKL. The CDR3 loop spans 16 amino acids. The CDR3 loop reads CASSQDLRFRRNGYTF. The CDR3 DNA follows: TGCGCCAGCAGCCAAGATCTCCGTTTTCGGAGGAATGGCTACACCTTC.

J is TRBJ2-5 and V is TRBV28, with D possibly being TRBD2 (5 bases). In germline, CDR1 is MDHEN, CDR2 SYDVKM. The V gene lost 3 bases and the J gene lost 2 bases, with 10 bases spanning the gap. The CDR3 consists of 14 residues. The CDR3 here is CASSFGGGQETQYF. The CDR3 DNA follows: TGTGCCAGCAGTTTTGGAGGAGGTCAAGAGACCCAGTACTTC. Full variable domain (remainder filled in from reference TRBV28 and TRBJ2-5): DVKVTQSSRYLVKRTGEKVFLECVQDMDHENMFWYRQDPGLGLRLIYFSYDVKMKEKGDIPEGYSVSREKKERFSLILESASTNQTSMYLCASSFGGGQETQYFGPGTRLLVL.

CDR3 sequence reads: CASSQGGTSGRLVPDTQYF. DNA for the CDR3: TGTGCCAGCAGCCAAGGGGGGACTAGCGGGAGGCTGGTCCCAGATACGCAGTATTTT. The chain is built from TRBV11-3 and TRBJ2-3, with 15 bases lining up with TRBD2. Trimming removed 5 bases from V and 4 bases from J; junction bases left unmatched: 13. CDR1 is SGHNT, CDR2 YENEEA, per germline. There are 19 residues in the CDR3.

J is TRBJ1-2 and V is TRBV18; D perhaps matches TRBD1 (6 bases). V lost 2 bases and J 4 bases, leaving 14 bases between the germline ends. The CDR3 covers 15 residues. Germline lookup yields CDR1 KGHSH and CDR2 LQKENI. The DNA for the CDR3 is TGTGCCAGCTCACCAGGACAGTCCCAAATCTATGGCTACACCTTC. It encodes CASSPGQSQIYGYTF.

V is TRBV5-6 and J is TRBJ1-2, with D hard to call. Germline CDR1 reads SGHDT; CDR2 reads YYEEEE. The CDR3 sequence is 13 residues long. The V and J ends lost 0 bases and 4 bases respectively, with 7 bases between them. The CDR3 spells CASSLAQLYGYTF. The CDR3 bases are TGTGCCAGCAGCTTGGCACAGCTCTATGGCTACACCTTC. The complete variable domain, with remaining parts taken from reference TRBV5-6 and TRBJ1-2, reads DAGVTQSPTHLIKTRGQQVTLRCSPKSGHDTVSWYQQALGQGPQFIFQYYEEEERQRGNFPDRFSGHQFPNYSSELNVNALLLGDSALYLCASSLAQLYGYTFGSGTRLTVV.

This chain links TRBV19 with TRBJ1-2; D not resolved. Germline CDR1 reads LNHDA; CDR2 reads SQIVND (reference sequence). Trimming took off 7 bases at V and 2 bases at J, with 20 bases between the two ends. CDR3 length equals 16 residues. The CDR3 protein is CASTRGGAGRNYGYTF. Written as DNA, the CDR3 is TGTGCCAGTACGCGGGGTGGCGCAGGACGAAACTATGGCTACACCTTC.

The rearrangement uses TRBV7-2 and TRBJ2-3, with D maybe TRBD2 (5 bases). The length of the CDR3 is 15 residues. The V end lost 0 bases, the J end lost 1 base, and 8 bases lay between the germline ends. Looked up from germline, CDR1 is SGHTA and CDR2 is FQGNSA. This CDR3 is CASSLAGAGTDTQYF. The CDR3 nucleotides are TGTGCCAGCAGCTTAGCGGGAGCCGGCACAGATACGCAGTATTTT.

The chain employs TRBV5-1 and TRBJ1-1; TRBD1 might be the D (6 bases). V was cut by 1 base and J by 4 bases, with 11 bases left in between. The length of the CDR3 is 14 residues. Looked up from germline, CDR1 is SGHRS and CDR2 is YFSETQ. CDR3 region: CASSLRQGSTEAFF. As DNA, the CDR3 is TGCGCCAGCAGCTTGCGGCAGGGGAGCACTGAAGCTTTCTTT.

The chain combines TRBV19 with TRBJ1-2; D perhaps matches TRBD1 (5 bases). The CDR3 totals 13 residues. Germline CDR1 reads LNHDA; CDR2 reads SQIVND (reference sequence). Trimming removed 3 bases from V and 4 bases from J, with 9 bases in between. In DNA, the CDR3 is TGTGCCAGTAGTATGCCAACAGGCTATGGCTACACCTTC. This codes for CASSMPTGYGYTF.

The CDR3 bases are TGTGCCAGCTCACCTCAAGCCCAAGAGACCCAGTACTTC. Translation gives CASSPQAQETQYF. The J gene is TRBJ2-5, the V gene TRBV18; D not resolved. V gave up 3 bases and J gave up 1 base, with 6 bases separating them. The CDR3 is made up of 13 amino acids. Looked up from germline, CDR1 is KGHSH and CDR2 is LQKENI.

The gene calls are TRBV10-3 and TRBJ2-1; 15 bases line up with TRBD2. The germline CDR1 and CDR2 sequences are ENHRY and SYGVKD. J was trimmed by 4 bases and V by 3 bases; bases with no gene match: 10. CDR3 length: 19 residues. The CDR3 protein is CAISDLRTSGRGGYNEQFF. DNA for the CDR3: TGTGCCATCAGTGACCTAAGGACTAGCGGGAGGGGTGGATACAATGAGCAGTTCTTC.

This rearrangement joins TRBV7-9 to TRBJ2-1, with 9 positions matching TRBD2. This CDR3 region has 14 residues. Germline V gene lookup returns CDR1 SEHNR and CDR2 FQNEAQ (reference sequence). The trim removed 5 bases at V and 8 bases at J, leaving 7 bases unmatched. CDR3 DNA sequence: TGTGCCAGCAGCCTTAGCGGGAGTATCGATGAGCAGTTCTTC. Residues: CASSLSGSIDEQFF. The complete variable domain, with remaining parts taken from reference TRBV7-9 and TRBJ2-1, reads DTGVSQNPRHKITKRGQNVTFRCDPISEHNRLYWYRQTLGQGPEFLTYFQNEAQLEKSRLLSDRFSAERPKGSFSTLEIQRTEQGDSAMYLCASSLSGSIDEQFFGPGTRLTVL.

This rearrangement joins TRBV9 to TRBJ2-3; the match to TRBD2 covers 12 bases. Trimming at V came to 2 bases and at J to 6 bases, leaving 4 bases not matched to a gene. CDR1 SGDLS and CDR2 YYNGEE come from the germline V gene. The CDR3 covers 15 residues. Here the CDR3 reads CASSVGTSGRDTQYF. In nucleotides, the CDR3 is TGTGCCAGCAGCGTGGGGACTAGCGGGCGGGATACGCAGTATTTT. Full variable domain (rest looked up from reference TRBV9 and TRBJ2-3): DSGVTQTPKHLITATGQRVTLRCSPRSGDLSVYWYQQSLDQGLQFLIQYYNGEERAKGNILERFSAQQFPDLHSELNLSSLELGDSALYFCASSVGTSGRDTQYFGPGTRLTVL.

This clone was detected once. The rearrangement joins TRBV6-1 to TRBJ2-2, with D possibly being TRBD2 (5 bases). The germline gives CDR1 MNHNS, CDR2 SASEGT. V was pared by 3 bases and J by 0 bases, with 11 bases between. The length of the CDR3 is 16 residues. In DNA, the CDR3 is TGTGCCAGCAGTGATTTAGGAGGTGCGAACACCGGGGAGCTGTTTTTT. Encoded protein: CASSDLGGANTGELFF.

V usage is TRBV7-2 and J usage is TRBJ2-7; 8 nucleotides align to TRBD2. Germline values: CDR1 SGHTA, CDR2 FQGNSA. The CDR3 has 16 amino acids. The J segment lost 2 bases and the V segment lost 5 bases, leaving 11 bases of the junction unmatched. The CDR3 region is CASSPGGAGGTYEQYF. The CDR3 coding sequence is TGTGCCAGCAGCCCCGGCGGGGCGGGGGGCACCTACGAGCAGTACTTC.

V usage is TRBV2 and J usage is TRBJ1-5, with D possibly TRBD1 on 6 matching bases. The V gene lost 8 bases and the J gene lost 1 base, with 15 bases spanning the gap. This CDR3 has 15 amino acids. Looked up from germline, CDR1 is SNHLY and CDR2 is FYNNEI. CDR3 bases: TGTGCCAGCGTTCAGGGGCGGCGGAGCAATCAGCCCCAGCATTTT. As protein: CASVQGRRSNQPQHF.

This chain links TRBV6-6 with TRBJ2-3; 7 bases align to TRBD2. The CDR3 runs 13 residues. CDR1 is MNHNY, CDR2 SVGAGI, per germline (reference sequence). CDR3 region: CAARAGSTDTQYF. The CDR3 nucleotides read TGTGCAGCACGAGCGGGGAGCACAGATACGCAGTATTTT.

The CDR3 nucleotides are TGCGCCAGCAGCTTGGCCCGGGACAGGGCCATAAATCAGCCCCAGCATTTT. Translating it yields CASSLARDRAINQPQHF. The V and J genes are TRBV5-1 and TRBJ1-5, with 9 bases aligning to TRBD1. V was pared by 0 bases and J by 4 bases, with 8 bases of the junction left unmatched. Germline CDR1 SGHRS, CDR2 YFSETQ. CDR3 length: 17 amino acids.

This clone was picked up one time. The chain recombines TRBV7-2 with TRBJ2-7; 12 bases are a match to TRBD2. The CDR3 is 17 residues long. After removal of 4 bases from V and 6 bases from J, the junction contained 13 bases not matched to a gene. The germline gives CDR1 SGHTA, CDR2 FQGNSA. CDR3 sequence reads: CASSYQRTSGKGAEQYF. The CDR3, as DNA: TGTGCCAGCAGCTACCAACGGACTAGCGGGAAGGGGGCCGAGCAGTACTTC.

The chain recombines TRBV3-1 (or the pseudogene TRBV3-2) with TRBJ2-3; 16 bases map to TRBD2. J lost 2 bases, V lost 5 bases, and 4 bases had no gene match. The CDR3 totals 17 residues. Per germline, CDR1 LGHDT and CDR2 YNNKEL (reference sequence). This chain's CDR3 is CASSSGLAGGTTDTQYF. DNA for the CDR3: TGTGCCAGCAGCTCGGGACTAGCGGGGGGGACCACAGATACGCAGTATTTT.

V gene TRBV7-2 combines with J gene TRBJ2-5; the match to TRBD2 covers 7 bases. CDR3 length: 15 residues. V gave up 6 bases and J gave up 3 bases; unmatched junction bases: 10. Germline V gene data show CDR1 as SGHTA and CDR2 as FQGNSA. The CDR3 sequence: CASRQMGGSKETQYF. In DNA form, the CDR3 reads TGTGCCAGCAGACAAATGGGGGGGTCAAAAGAGACCCAGTACTTC.

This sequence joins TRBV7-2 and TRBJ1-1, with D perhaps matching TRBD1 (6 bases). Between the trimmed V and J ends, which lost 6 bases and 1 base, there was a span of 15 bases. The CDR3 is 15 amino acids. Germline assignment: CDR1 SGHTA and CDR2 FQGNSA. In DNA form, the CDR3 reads TGTGCCAGCAGGGCCAGGGGCAGGGGGAACACTGAAGCTTTCTTT. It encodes CASRARGRGNTEAFF.

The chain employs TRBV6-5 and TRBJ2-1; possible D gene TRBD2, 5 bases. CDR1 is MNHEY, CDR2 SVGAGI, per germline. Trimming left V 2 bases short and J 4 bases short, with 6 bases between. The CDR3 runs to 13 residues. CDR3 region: CASSYRDYNEQFF. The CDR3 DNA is TGTGCCAGCAGTTACCGGGATTACAATGAGCAGTTCTTC.

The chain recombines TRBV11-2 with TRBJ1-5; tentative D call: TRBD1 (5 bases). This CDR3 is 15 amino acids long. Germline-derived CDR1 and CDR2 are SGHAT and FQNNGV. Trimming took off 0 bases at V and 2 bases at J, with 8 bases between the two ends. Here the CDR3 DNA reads TGTGCCAGCAGCTTAGATTGGGGCGGCAATCAGCCCCAGCATTTT. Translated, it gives CASSLDWGGNQPQHF.

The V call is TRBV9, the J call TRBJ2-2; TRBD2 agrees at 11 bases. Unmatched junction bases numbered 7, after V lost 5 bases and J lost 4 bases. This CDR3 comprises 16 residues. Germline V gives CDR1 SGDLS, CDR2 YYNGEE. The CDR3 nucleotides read TGTGCCAGCAGTTTAGCGGGAGGGCCTAGCACCGGGGAGCTGTTTTTT. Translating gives CASSLAGGPSTGELFF.

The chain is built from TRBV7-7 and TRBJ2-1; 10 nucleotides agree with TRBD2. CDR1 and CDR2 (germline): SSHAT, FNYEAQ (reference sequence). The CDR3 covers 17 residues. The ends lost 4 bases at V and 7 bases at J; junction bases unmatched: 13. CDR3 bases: TGTGCCAGCAGCTACCTAGCGGGAGATGGCCATGGAAATGAGCAGTTCTTC. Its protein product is CASSYLAGDGHGNEQFF.

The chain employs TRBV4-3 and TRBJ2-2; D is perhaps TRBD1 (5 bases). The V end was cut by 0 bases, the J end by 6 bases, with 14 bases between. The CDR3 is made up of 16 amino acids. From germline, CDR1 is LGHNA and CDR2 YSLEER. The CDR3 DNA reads TGCGCCAGCAGCCAAGATGTGAGCAGGGTGGCCGGGGAGCTGTTTTTT. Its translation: CASSQDVSRVAGELFF.